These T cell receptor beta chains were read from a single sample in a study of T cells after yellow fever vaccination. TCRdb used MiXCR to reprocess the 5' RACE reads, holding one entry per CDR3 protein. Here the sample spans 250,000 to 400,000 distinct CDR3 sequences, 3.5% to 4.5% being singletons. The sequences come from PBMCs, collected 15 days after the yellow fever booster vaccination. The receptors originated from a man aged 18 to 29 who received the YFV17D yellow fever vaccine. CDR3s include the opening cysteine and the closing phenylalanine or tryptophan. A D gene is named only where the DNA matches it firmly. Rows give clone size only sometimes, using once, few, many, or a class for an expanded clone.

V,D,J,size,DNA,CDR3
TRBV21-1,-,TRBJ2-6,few,TGTGCCAGCAGCAAAGTTCCGGGACAGGGTTTAGGGCACTCTGGGGCCAACGTCCTGACTTTC,CASSKVPGQGLGHSGANVLTF
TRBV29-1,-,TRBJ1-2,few,TGCAGCGTTGGGACGTTGGCCTATGGCTACACCTTC,CSVGTLAYGYTF
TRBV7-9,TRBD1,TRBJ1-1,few,TGTGCCAGCAGCACGCGGGACAGGGTAATGAATGCTTTCTTT,CASSTRDRVMNAFF
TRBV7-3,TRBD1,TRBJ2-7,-,TGTGCCAGCAGCTTTACGGGACAGGGCTACGAGCAGTACTTC,CASSFTGQGYEQYF
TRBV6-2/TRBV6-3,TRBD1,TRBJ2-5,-,TGTGCCAGCAGTTACCTAGACAGGGAAGGACAGACCCAGTACTTC,CASSYLDREGQTQYF
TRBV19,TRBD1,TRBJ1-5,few,TGTGCCAGTAAAAGTGGGACAGGGTCTAGCAATCAGCCCCAGCATTTT,CASKSGTGSSNQPQHF
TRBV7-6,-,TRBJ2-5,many,TGTGCCAGCAGCTTAGAATCCCCATTCAAGGAGACCCAGTACTTC,CASSLESPFKETQYF
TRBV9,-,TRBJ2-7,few,TGTGCCAGCAGCGCCCTCCCCGGGGGACTCTACGAGCAGTACTTC,CASSALPGGLYEQYF
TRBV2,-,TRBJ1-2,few,TGTGCCAGTCTCGGGGGTCTTGTCTATGGCTACACCTTC,CASLGGLVYGYTF
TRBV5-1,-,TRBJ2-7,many,TGCGCCAGCAGCTCTTGGACGGGCACCTACGAGCAGTACTTC,CASSSWTGTYEQYF
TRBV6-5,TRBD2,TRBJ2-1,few,TGTGCCAGCAGCCTAGCGGGGGGGACCAACAATGAGCAGTTCTTC,CASSLAGGTNNEQFF
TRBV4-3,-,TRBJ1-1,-,TGCGCCAGCAGCCAAGTAGTTATAGGAGGCACTGAAGCTTTCTTT,CASSQVVIGGTEAFF
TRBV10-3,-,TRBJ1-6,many,TGTGCCATCAGTGATCGGCACAGGGAGGAATCACCCCTCCACTTT,CAISDRHREESPLHF
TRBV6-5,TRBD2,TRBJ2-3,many,TGTGCCAGCAGTCACCCCGGGGGGGCGGATACGCAGTATTTT,CASSHPGGADTQYF
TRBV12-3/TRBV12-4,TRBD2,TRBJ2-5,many,TGTGCCAGCAGTCCGGGACTAGCGGGGGTACAGTACTTC,CASSPGLAGVQYF
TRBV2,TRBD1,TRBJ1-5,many,TGTGCCAGCAGTGGGACAGGGGGCAATCAGCCCCAGCATTTT,CASSGTGGNQPQHF
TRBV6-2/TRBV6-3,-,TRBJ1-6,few,TGTGCCAGCAGTTGGCGGGGGGGTTCACCCCTCCACTTT,CASSWRGGSPLHF
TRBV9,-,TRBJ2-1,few,TGTGCCAGCAGCGCGGTAGGGGGTGAGCAGTTCTTC,CASSAVGGEQFF
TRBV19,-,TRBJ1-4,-,TGTGCCAGCTCAGCCGGGACTCGGGAAAAACTGTTTTTT,CASSAGTREKLFF
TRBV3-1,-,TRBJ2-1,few,TGTGCCAGCAGCCAAGGGCCGCCGGGTATTTTTGAGCAGTTCTTC,CASSQGPPGIFEQFF
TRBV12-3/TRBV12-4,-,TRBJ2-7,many,TGTGCCAGCAGCCGAGCCTCCTACGAGCAGTACTTC,CASSRASYEQYF
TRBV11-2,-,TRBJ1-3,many,TGTGCCAGCAGTATTACGGGTTTCTCTGGAAACACCATATATTTT,CASSITGFSGNTIYF
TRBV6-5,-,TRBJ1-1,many,TGTGCCAGCAGTCAGGGGTCGATGGCTTTCTTT,CASSQGSMAFF
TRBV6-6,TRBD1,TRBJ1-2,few,TGTGCCAGCAGTTACATCCTCAGAGGGGGCGCCTATGGCTACACCTTC,CASSYILRGGAYGYTF
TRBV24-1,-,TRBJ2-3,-,TGTGCCACCAGACCCGCGGGGACGGATACGCAGTATTTT,CATRPAGTDTQYF
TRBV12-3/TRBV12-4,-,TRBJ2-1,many,TGTGCCAGCAGTTTTGAGGGGCGTGTGCACAATGAGCAGTTCTTC,CASSFEGRVHNEQFF
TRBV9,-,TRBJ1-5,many,TGTGCCAGCAGCGGAGAGGCAACTCAGCCCCAGCATTTT,CASSGEATQPQHF
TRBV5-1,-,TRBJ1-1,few,TGCGCCAGCAGCTTGGCCGAAGGAGGGTTGATGGCTTTCTTT,CASSLAEGGLMAFF
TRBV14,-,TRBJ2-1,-,TGTGCCAGCAGCCAAGTCCCGGGGAAGTGGAATGAGCAGTTCTTC,CASSQVPGKWNEQFF